This T cell receptor (beta chain) was recorded in a study of radiotherapy plus CTLA-4 blockade in lung cancer. Clones were sequenced by immunoSEQ multiplex PCR, and TCRdb holds only the in-frame ones, with some missing. The sample holds 55,000 to 75,000 clones; roughly three quarters are singletons and the top ten take around a sixth. CDR3 size: 16 residues. From germline, CDR1 is LGHNA and CDR2 YNFKEQ. Trimming took 2 bases from V and 0 from J; bases not matched to a gene: 3. The TCR comes from a human donor with non-small cell lung cancer whose response to radiotherapy plus ipilimumab could not be evaluated. Some clones in this sample may be carry-over from other donors' samples. Sample: peripheral blood, taken from a patient treated with radiotherapy plus ipilimumab. The chain couples TRBV4-2 to TRBJ1-1; 10 bases fit TRBD1. CDR3 sequence: CASSQRDRGMNTEAFF. The CDR3 DNA follows: TGTGCCAGCAGCCAACGGGACAGGGGAATGAACACTGAAGCTTTCTTT.